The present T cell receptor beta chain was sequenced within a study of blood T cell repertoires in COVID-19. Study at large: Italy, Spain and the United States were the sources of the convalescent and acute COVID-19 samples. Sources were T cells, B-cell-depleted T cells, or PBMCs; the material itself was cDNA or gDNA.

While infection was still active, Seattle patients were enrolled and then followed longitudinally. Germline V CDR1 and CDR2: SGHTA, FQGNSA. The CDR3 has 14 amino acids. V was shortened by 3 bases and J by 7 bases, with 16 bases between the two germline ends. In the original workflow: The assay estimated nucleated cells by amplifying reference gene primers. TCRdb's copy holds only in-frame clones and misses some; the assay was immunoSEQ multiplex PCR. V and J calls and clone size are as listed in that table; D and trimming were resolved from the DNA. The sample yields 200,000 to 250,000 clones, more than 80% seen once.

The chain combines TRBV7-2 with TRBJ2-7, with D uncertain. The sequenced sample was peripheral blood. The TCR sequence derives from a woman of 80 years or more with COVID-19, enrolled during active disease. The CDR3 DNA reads TGTGCCAGCAGCTTGATGAGACTGTTGGGTGAGCAGTACTTC. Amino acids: CASSLMRLLGEQYF.